The 12 T cell receptor beta chains below were found in one sample sequenced in a study of blood T cell repertoires in COVID-19. Clones were read by immunoSEQ multiplex PCR, and TCRdb kept only the in-frame ones, dropping some. Of around 190,000 clones in the sample, approximately 80% are singletons; the top ten hold around 7.9%. Sequencing was performed on peripheral blood. All receptors derive from a woman in her forties or fifties with active or convalescent COVID-19.

Here the CDR3 reads CASIPAGVNNEQFF. The CDR3 DNA is TGTGCCAGCATCCCAGCGGGAGTCAACAATGAGCAGTTCTTC. J is TRBJ2-1 and V is TRBV6-2 or TRBV6-3, with 8 bases fitting TRBD2. The germline V gene encodes CDR1 MNHEY and CDR2 SVGEGT. J lost 5 bases, V lost 7 bases, and 7 bases had no gene match. The CDR3 extends over 14 amino acids.

In this sample, this clone turned up once. CDR3 sequence: CASKGARTGPTDTQYF. CDR3 in DNA: TGTGCCAGCAAGGGAGCCCGAACGGGTCCCACAGATACGCAGTATTTT. The chain recombines TRBV18 with TRBJ2-3, with D possibly being TRBD2 (5 bases). Trimming pared 8 bases from V and 2 bases from J, leaving 20 bases between. CDR1 and CDR2 (germline): KGHSH, LQKENI. The CDR3 runs 16 residues.

The genes are TRBV28 and TRBJ2-7, with a weak D call TRBD2 (5 bases). Germline values: CDR1 MDHEN, CDR2 SYDVKM. The CDR3 sequence is 15 residues long. Trimming cost V 2 bases and J 0 bases, with 11 bases left between them. CDR3 protein: CASSLAAAGSYEQYF. CDR3 nucleotides: TGTGCCAGCAGTTTAGCGGCGGCGGGCTCCTACGAGCAGTACTTC.

J is TRBJ2-5 and V is TRBV7-9; the D gene is possibly TRBD1 (6 bases). Germline CDR1 is SEHNR and CDR2 is FQNEAQ (reference sequence). The CDR3 loop spans 15 amino acids. V lost 5 bases and J 2 bases, leaving 15 bases between the germline ends. Written as DNA, the CDR3 is TGTGCCAGCAGCCCCCCCCTTGGACAGCAAGAGACCCAGTACTTC. Translation gives CASSPPLGQQETQYF.

J is TRBJ2-4 and V is TRBV11-2; 13 bases line up with TRBD2. V gave up 3 bases and J gave up 1 base; unmatched junction bases: 0. Germline V lookup: CDR1 SGHAT, CDR2 FQNNGV. The CDR3 spans 16 residues. CDR3 in DNA: TGTGCCAGCAGCTTGACTAGCGGGGGGGCCAAAAACATTCAGTACTTC. Translated, it gives CASSLTSGGAKNIQYF. Full variable domain (missing parts from reference TRBV11-2 and TRBJ2-4): EAGVAQSPRYKIIEKRQSVAFWCNPISGHATLYWYQQILGQGPKLLIQFQNNGVVDDSQLPKDRFSAERLKGVDSTLKIQPAKLEDSAVYLCASSLTSGGAKNIQYFGAGTRLSVL.

This chain joins TRBV7-2 and TRBJ2-5; D call uncertain. The CDR3 loop spans 11 amino acids. The germline V and J ends were trimmed by 4 bases and 5 bases, with 5 bases remaining between them. Germline values: CDR1 SGHTA, CDR2 FQGNSA. The CDR3 region is CASSYTETQYF. CDR3 in DNA: TGTGCCAGCAGCTACACCGAGACCCAGTACTTC.

J is TRBJ2-1 and V is TRBV27; 7 bases line up with TRBD1. Germline trimming cut 8 bases from V and 2 bases from J; bases unmatched to any gene: 3. The length of the CDR3 is 13 residues. Looked up from germline, CDR1 is MNHEY and CDR2 is SMNVEV (reference sequence). The CDR3 DNA sequence: TGTGCCAGCCGGGACAGTCCCTACAATGAGCAGTTCTTC. Translated, it gives CASRDSPYNEQFF.

This clone was seen a single time. The chain is built from TRBV27 and TRBJ1-4; the D gene is possibly TRBD1 (6 bases). With 3 bases removed from V and 11 bases from J, the gap between germline ends came to 13 bases. Per germline, CDR1 MNHEY and CDR2 SMNVEV (reference sequence). This CDR3 spans 13 amino acids. CDR3 amino acids: CASSFPQGGKLFF. DNA of the CDR3: TGTGCCAGCAGTTTCCCACAGGGAGGGAAACTGTTTTTT.

CDR3 loop: CASSLVGQGHENEQYF. As DNA, the CDR3 is TGTGCCAGCAGCTTAGTAGGCCAGGGGCACGAAAACGAGCAGTACTTC. The genes are TRBV7-4 and TRBJ2-7, with D possibly TRBD1 on 6 matching bases. The V gene's germline CDR1 is SGHVT and CDR2 SQSDAQ. This CDR3 region has 16 residues. V was clipped by 1 base and J by 5 bases, with 18 bases between them.

The chain carries TRBV11-1 and TRBJ1-1, with D possibly TRBD1 on 6 matching bases. CDR3 length equals 14 residues. CDR1 is SGHAT, CDR2 FQDESV, per germline (reference sequence). The ends were cut back, 2 bases at V and 11 bases at J, with 18 bases in the middle. Here the CDR3 reads CASSLSARQGKAFF. CDR3 nucleotides: TGTGCCAGCAGCTTAAGCGCCCGTCAGGGGAAGGCTTTCTTT.

This sequence joins TRBV7-9 and TRBJ2-7; 8 bases map to TRBD2. Looked up from germline, CDR1 is SEHNR and CDR2 is FQNEAQ (reference sequence). With V trimmed by 5 bases and J by 2 bases, 11 bases remained unmatched. The CDR3 extends over 16 amino acids. This CDR3 is CASSRPGTSSTYEQYF. The CDR3 DNA follows: TGTGCCAGCAGCAGGCCGGGGACTAGTTCCACCTACGAGCAGTACTTC. The full variable domain, in which reference TRBV7-9 and TRBJ2-7 provide the parts outside the CDR3, is DTGVSQNPRHKITKRGQNVTFRCDPISEHNRLYWYRQTLGQGPEFLTYFQNEAQLEKSRLLSDRFSAERPKGSFSTLEIQRTEQGDSAMYLCASSRPGTSSTYEQYFGPGTRLTVT.

V and J are TRBV7-2 and TRBJ1-5, with 7 bases matching TRBD1. Germline loops: CDR1 SGHTA, CDR2 FQGNSA. The CDR3 loop spans 17 amino acids. The ends lost 5 bases at V and 0 bases at J; junction bases unmatched: 10. The CDR3 region has the DNA TGTGCCAGCAGCAGCCGGGACAGTACGTTTAGCAATCAGCCCCAGCATTTT. Protein product: CASSSRDSTFSNQPQHF.